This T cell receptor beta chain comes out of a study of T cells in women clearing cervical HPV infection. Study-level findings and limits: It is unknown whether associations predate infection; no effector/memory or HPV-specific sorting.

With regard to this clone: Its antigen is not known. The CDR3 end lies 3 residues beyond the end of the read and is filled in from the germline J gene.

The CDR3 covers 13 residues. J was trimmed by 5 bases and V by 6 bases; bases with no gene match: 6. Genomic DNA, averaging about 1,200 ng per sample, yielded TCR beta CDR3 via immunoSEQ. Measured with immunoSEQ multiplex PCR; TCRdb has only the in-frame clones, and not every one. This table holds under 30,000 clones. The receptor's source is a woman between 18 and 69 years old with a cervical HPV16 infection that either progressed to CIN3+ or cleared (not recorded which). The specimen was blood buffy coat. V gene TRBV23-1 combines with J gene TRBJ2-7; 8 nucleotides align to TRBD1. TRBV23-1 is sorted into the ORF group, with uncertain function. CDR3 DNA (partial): TGCGCCAGCAGGAAGGACAGGGCCCACGAG. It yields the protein CASRKDRAHE. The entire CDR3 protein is CASRKDRAHEQYF.